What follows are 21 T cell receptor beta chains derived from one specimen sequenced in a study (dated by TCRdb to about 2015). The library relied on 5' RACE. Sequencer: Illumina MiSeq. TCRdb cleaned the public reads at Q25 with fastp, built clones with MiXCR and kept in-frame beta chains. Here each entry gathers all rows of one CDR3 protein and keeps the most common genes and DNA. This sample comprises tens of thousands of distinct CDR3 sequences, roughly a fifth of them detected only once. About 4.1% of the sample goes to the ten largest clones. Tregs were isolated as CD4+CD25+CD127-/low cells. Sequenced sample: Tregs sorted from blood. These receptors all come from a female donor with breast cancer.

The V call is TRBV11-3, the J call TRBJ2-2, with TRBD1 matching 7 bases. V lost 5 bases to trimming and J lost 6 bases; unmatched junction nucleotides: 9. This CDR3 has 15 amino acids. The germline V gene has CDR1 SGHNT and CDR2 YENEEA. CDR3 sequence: CASSATTGSSGELFF. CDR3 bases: TGTGCCAGCAGCGCGACGACAGGGTCCTCCGGGGAGCTGTTTTTT.

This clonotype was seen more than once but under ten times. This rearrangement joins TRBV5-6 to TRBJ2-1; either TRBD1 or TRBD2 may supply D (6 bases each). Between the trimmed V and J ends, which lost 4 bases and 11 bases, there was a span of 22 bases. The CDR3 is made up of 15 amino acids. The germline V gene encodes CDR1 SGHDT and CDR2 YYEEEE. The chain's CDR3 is CASSVGGGPLPKQFF. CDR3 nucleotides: TGTGCCAGCAGCGTGGGGGGCGGCCCGCTCCCTAAGCAGTTCTTC.

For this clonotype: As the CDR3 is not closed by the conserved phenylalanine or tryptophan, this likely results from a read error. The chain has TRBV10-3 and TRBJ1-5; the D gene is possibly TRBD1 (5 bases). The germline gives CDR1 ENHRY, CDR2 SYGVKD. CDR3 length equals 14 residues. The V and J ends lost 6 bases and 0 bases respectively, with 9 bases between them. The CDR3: CAISRDPSNQPQHS. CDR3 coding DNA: TGTGCCATCAGCCGGGACCCTAGCAATCAGCCCCAGCATTCT.

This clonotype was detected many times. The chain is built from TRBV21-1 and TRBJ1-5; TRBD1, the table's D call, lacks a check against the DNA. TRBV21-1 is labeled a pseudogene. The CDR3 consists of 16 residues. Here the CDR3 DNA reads TGTGCCAGCAGCCTGGGACAGGAATATAGCAATCAGCCCCAGCATTTT. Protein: CASSLGQEYSNQPQHF.

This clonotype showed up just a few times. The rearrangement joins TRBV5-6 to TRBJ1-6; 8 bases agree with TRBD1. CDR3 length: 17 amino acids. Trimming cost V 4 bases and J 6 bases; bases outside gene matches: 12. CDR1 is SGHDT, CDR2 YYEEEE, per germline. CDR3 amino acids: CASSLTPGQEINSPLHF. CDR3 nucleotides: TGTGCCAGCAGCCTAACACCGGGACAGGAGATTAATTCACCCCTCCACTTT.

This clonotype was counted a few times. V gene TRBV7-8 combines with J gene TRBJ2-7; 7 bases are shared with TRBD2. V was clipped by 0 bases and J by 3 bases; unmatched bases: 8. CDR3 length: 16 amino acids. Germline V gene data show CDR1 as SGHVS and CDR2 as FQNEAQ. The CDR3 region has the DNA TGTGCCAGCAGCTTAGCGATGCCTAGCGGAGGCTACGAGCAGTACTTC. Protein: CASSLAMPSGGYEQYF. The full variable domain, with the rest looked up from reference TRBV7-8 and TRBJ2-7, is GAGVSQSPRYKVAKRGQDVALRCDPISGHVSLFWYQQALGQGPEFLTYFQNEAQLDKSGLPSDRFFAERPEGSVSTLKIQRTQQEDSAVYLCASSLAMPSGGYEQYFGPGTRLTVT.

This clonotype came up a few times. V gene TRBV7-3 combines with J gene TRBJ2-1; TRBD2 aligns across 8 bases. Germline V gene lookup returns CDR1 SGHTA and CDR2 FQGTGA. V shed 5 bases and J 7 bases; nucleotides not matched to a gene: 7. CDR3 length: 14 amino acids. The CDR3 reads CASSPGGQVNEQFF. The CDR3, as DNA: TGTGCCAGCAGCCCGGGGGGGCAGGTAAATGAGCAGTTCTTC.

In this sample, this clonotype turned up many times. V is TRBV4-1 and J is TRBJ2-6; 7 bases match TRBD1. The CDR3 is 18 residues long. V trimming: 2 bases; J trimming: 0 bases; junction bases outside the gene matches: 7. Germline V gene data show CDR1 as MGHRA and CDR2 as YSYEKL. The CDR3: CASSQSTGLFSGANVLTF. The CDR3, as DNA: TGCGCCAGCAGCCAATCGACAGGGCTATTCTCTGGGGCCAACGTCCTGACTTTC.

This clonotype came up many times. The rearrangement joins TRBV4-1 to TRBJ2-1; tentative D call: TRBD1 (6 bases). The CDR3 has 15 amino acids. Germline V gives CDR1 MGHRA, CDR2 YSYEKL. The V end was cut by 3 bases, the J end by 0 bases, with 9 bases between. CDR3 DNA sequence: TGCGCCAGCAGCCAGACAGGTTACTCCTACAATGAGCAGTTCTTC. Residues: CASSQTGYSYNEQFF.

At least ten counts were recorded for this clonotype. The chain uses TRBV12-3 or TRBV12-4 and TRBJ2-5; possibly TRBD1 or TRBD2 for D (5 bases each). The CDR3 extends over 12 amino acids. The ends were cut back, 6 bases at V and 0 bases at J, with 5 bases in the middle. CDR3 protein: CASRGDQETQYF. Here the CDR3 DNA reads TGTGCCAGCAGGGGGGACCAAGAGACCCAGTACTTC.

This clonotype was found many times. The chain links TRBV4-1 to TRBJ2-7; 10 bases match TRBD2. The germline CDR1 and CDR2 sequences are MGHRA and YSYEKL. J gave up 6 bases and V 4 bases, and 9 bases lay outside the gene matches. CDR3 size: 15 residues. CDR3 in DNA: TGCGCCAGCAGCCTCGAACCGGGACTAGCGCTCGAGCAGTACTTC. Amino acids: CASSLEPGLALEQYF.

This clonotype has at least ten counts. CDR3 region: CASSQDWAGGPYEQYF. Here the CDR3 DNA reads TGTGCCAGCAGCCAAGATTGGGCGGGAGGGCCCTACGAGCAGTACTTC. This chain connects TRBV4-2 to TRBJ2-7; 9 positions match TRBD2. This CDR3 region has 16 residues. V shed 0 bases, J shed 2 bases, and the junction held 5 bases outside the gene matches. The germline V gene has CDR1 LGHNA and CDR2 YNFKEQ.

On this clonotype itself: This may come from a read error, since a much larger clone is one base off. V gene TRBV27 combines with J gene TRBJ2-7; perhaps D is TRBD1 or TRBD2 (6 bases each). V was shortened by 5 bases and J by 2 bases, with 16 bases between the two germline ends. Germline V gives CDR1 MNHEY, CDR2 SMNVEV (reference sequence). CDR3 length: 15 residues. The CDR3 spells CASSVLGGGPYEQYF. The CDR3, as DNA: TGTGCCAGCAGTGTACTCGGGGGCGGCCCCTACGAGCAGTACTTC.

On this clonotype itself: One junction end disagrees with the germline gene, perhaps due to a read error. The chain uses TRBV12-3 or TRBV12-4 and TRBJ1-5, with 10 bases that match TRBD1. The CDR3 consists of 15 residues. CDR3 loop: CAGSTGTGAMKPQHF. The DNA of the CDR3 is TGTGCCGGCAGTACCGGGACAGGGGCTATGAAGCCCCAGCATTTT.

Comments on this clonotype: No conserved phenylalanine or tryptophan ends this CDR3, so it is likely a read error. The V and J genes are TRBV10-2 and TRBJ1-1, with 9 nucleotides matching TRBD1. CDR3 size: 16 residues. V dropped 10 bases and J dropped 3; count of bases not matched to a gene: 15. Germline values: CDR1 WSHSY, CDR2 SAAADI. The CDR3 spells CATTPTQGAVYTEAFV. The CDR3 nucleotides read TGCGCCACCACTCCCACACAGGGGGCAGTGTACACTGAAGCTTTCGTT.

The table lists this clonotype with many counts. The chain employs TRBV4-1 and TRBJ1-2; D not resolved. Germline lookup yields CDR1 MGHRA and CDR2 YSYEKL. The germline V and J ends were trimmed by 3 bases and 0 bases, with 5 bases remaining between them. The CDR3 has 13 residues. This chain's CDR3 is CASSQLANYGYTF. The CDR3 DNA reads TGCGCCAGCAGCCAGTTAGCTAACTATGGCTACACCTTC.

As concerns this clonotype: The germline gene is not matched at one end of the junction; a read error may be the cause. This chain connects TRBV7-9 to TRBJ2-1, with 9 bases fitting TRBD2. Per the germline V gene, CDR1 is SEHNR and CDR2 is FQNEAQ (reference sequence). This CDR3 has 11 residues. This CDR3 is CASGGRGGGIF. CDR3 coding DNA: TGTGCCAGCGGGGGCCGCGGGGGGGGAATCTTC.

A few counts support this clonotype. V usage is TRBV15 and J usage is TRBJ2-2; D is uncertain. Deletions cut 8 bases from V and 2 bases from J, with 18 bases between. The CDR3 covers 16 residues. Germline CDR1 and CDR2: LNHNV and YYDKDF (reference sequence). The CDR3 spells CATEPSAGLNTGELFF. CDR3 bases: TGTGCCACCGAACCCTCGGCCGGTCTAAACACCGGGGAGCTGTTTTTT.

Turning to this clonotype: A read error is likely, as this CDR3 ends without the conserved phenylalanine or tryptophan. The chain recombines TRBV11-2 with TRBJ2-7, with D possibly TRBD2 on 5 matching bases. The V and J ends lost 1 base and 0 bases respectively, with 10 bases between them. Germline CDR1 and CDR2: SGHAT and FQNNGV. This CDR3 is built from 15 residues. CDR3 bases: TGTGCCAGCAGCTTAGGGACTCAAGGCTCCTACGAGCAGTACCTC. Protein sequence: CASSLGTQGSYEQYL.

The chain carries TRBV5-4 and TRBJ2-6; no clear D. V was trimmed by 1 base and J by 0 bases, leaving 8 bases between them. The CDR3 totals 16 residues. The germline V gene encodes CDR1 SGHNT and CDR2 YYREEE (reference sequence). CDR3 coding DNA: TGTGCCAGCAGCTTGAGAGTCTCCTCTGGGGCCAACGTCCTGACTTTC. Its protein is CASSLRVSSGANVLTF.

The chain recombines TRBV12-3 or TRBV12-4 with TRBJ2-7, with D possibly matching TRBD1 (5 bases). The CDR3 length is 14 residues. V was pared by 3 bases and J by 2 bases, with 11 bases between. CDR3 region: CASSFRRAPYEQYF. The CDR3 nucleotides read TGTGCCAGCAGTTTTCGCAGGGCCCCCTACGAGCAGTACTTC.